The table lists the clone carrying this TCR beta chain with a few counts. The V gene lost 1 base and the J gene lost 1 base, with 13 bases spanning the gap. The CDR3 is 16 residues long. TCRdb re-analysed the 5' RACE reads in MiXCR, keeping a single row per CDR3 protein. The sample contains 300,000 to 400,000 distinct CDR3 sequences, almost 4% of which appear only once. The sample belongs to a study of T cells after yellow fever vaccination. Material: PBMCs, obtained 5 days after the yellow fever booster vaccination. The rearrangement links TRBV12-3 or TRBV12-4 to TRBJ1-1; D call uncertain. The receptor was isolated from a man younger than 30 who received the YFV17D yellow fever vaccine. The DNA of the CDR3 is TGTGCCAGCAGTTTAGGGTTCTGGCAGGAGAACACTGAAGCTTTCTTT. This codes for CASSLGFWQENTEAFF.